Listed here are 30 T cell receptor beta chains from one sample, sequenced in a study of cytomegalovirus exposure and HLA in healthy donors. Sequencing was performed with immunoSEQ multiplex PCR; in TCRdb, only in-frame clones are kept and a portion is missing. The sample holds 150,000 to 200,000 clones, around nine tenths seen once. Specimen: PBMCs. The receptors derive from a man between 18 and 35 years old in good health and CMV-seropositive.

CDR3 residues: CAISDLSSYEQYF. The CDR3 DNA reads TGTGCCATCAGTGACTTGAGCTCCTACGAGCAGTACTTC. The gene calls are TRBV10-3 and TRBJ2-7; the D is unclear. The CDR3 is 13 amino acids. Germline assignment: CDR1 ENHRY and CDR2 SYGVKD. V gave up 3 bases and J gave up 0 bases, with 6 bases separating them.

The rearrangement links TRBV5-4 to TRBJ1-1, with a weak D call TRBD1 (5 bases). The CDR3 length is 14 residues. Germline CDR1 reads SGHNT; CDR2 reads YYREEE (reference sequence). V was clipped by 4 bases and J by 2 bases, with 12 bases between them. CDR3 protein: CASSPPGGNTEAFF. CDR3 DNA: TGTGCCAGCAGCCCGCCCGGGGGAAACACTGAAGCTTTCTTT.

The chain joins TRBV4-2 to TRBJ2-5; 7 nucleotides match TRBD2. The length of the CDR3 is 15 residues. Per germline, CDR1 LGHNA and CDR2 YNFKEQ. J gave up 9 bases and V 0 bases, and 10 bases lay outside the gene matches. CDR3 nucleotides: TGTGCCAGCAGCCAAGATACCGGGGACGCGGGGGCCCAGTACTTC. Translated, it gives CASSQDTGDAGAQYF.

The V gene is TRBV9, the J gene TRBJ2-7; D is perhaps TRBD2 (5 bases). The CDR3 length is 14 residues. Germline V gene data show CDR1 as SGDLS and CDR2 as YYNGEE. Trimming cost V 2 bases and J 6 bases, with 15 bases left between them. CDR3 in DNA: TGTGCCAGCAGCGTTACCCCGGGGTTGGGCGAGCAGTACTTC. Its protein product is CASSVTPGLGEQYF.

V usage is TRBV9 and J usage is TRBJ1-1; D call uncertain. From germline, CDR1 is SGDLS and CDR2 YYNGEE. The V end lost 3 bases, the J end lost 8 bases, and 17 bases lay between the germline ends. The CDR3 runs to 14 residues. CDR3 sequence: CASSDGRETVEAFF. The CDR3 DNA is TGTGCCAGCAGCGATGGACGGGAAACCGTGGAAGCTTTCTTT.

V is TRBV9 and J is TRBJ2-7; TRBD1 matches at 8 bases. V shed 2 bases and J 4 bases; nucleotides not matched to a gene: 5. The length of the CDR3 is 14 residues. The germline gives CDR1 SGDLS, CDR2 YYNGEE. CDR3 residues: CASSVQGAGYEQYF. In DNA form, the CDR3 reads TGTGCCAGCAGCGTTCAGGGGGCGGGATACGAGCAGTACTTC.

The gene calls are TRBV2 and TRBJ2-2; 12 bases agree with TRBD2. V lost 6 bases, J lost 4 bases, and 3 bases stayed unmatched. CDR3 length: 15 residues. CDR1 SNHLY and CDR2 FYNNEI come from the germline V gene. CDR3 region: CASSRGLAGTGELFF. The CDR3 region has the DNA TGTGCCAGCAGCCGGGGACTAGCGGGCACCGGGGAGCTGTTTTTT.

CDR3 region: CAHGAGDSNQPQHF. In DNA, the CDR3 is TGTGCCCATGGGGCAGGGGATAGCAATCAGCCCCAGCATTTT. The gene calls are TRBV2 and TRBJ1-5; tentatively, D is TRBD1 (6 bases). Trimming shortened V by 11 bases and J by 0 bases, and 14 bases separated the two germline ends. The CDR3 consists of 14 residues. CDR1 SNHLY and CDR2 FYNNEI come from the germline V gene.

The V gene is TRBV18, the J gene TRBJ2-2; the match to TRBD2 covers 12 bases. The trim removed 1 base at V and 4 bases at J, leaving 10 bases unmatched. This CDR3 has 19 amino acids. Germline CDR1 and CDR2: KGHSH and LQKENI. CDR3 loop: CASSPLFLTSGSSTGELFF. CDR3 DNA: TGTGCCAGCTCACCACTATTCTTGACTAGCGGGAGTAGCACCGGGGAGCTGTTTTTT. The whole variable domain, filled in from reference TRBV18 and TRBJ2-2, reads NAGVMQNPRHLVRRRGQEARLRCSPMKGHSHVYWYRQLPEEGLKFMVYLQKENIIDESGMPKERFSAEFPKEGPSILRIQQVVRGDSAAYFCASSPLFLTSGSSTGELFFGEGSRLTVL.

The chain joins TRBV28 to TRBJ2-3; 9 positions agree with TRBD2. In germline, CDR1 is MDHEN, CDR2 SYDVKM. The CDR3 spans 15 residues. The junction had 7 bases not matched to a gene; V was cut back by 5 bases and J by 4 bases. In nucleotides, the CDR3 is TGTGCCAGCAGTGAGACCCTAGCGGGGCCAGATACGCAGTATTTT. This codes for CASSETLAGPDTQYF.

The chain uses TRBV5-1 and TRBJ2-1, with D perhaps TRBD2 (7 bases). CDR1 SGHRS and CDR2 YFSETQ come from the germline V gene. V lost 4 bases to trimming and J lost 7 bases, with 18 bases between them. The CDR3 has 15 residues. CDR3 residues: CASSATGGRKNEQFF. For the CDR3, the DNA is TGCGCCAGCAGCGCCACGGGGGGCCGTAAAAATGAGCAGTTCTTC.

The V gene is TRBV11-2, the J gene TRBJ1-1; 10 positions agree with TRBD1. The CDR3 contains 14 residues. J gave up 7 bases and V 1 base, and 3 bases lay outside the gene matches. Looked up from germline, CDR1 is SGHAT and CDR2 is FQNNGV. This CDR3 reads CASSLGQGAFEAFF. The CDR3, as DNA: TGTGCCAGCAGCTTAGGACAGGGGGCCTTTGAAGCTTTCTTT. Complete variable domain (other parts from reference TRBV11-2 and TRBJ1-1): EAGVAQSPRYKIIEKRQSVAFWCNPISGHATLYWYQQILGQGPKLLIQFQNNGVVDDSQLPKDRFSAERLKGVDSTLKIQPAKLEDSAVYLCASSLGQGAFEAFFGQGTRLTVV.

The V call is TRBV9, the J call TRBJ2-1; 8 bases map to TRBD2. Trimming at V came to 2 bases and at J to 5 bases, leaving 9 bases not matched to a gene. CDR3 length: 16 amino acids. Germline V gives CDR1 SGDLS, CDR2 YYNGEE. The DNA for the CDR3 is TGTGCCAGCAGCGTGGCATGGGGGCGGGAGGACAATGAGCAGTTCTTC. Protein product: CASSVAWGREDNEQFF.

This chain joins TRBV6-5 and TRBJ2-3, with 10 bases identical to TRBD2. The CDR3 is made up of 15 amino acids. The trim removed 5 bases at V and 3 bases at J, leaving 5 bases unmatched. CDR1 and CDR2 (germline): MNHEY, SVGAGI. The CDR3 nucleotides are TGTGCCAGCAGTACAACTAGCGGGGTTACAGATACGCAGTATTTT. It translates to CASSTTSGVTDTQYF.

The count of this clone is one. The chain joins TRBV7-2 to TRBJ2-4; a weak D match, TRBD2 (6 bases). Germline V gene sequence: CDR1 SGHTA, CDR2 FQGNSA. Trimming took 4 bases from V and 9 from J, leaving 10 bases between them. The length of the CDR3 is 12 residues. This chain's CDR3 is CASSSTRSIQYF. The CDR3 coding sequence is TGTGCCAGCAGCTCGACTAGATCCATTCAGTACTTC.

This clone was found once. The gene calls are TRBV5-1 and TRBJ2-3; 14 bases are a match to TRBD2. The CDR3 consists of 16 residues. After removal of 4 bases from V and 4 bases from J, the junction contained 5 bases not matched to a gene. Germline-derived CDR1 and CDR2 are SGHRS and YFSETQ. CDR3 coding DNA: TGCGCCAGCAGCGTCGGACTAGCGGGGGGAGCAGATACGCAGTATTTT. It is translated as CASSVGLAGGADTQYF.

The chain carries TRBV29-1 and TRBJ2-7; D possibly corresponds to TRBD1 (6 bases). The CDR3 contains 15 residues. Trimming removed 6 bases from V and 1 base from J, with 19 bases in between. Germline CDR1 SQVTM, CDR2 ANQGSEA. The CDR3 spells CSVASGQNPSYEQYF. Written as DNA, the CDR3 is TGCAGCGTCGCTTCTGGACAGAACCCGTCCTACGAGCAGTACTTC.

The rearrangement joins TRBV5-1 to TRBJ2-7, with 8 bases aligning to TRBD2. Per germline, CDR1 SGHRS and CDR2 YFSETQ. The CDR3 is made up of 14 amino acids. The trim removed 4 bases at V and 0 bases at J, leaving 3 bases unmatched. The CDR3 sequence is CASSELADSYEQYF. CDR3 DNA sequence: TGCGCCAGCAGCGAACTAGCGGACTCCTACGAGCAGTACTTC.

V is TRBV29-1 and J is TRBJ2-7; perhaps TRBD2 as D (5 bases). Germline loops: CDR1 SQVTM, CDR2 ANQGSEA. The CDR3 covers 12 residues. Trimming took off 6 bases at V and 3 bases at J, with 12 bases between the two ends. The CDR3 protein is CSVAGNNYEQYF. CDR3 nucleotides: TGCAGCGTAGCCGGGAACAACTACGAGCAGTACTTC.

The chain couples TRBV30 to TRBJ1-2; weak D call: TRBD1 (5 bases). Germline loops: CDR1 GTSNPN, CDR2 SVGIG (reference sequence). There are 14 residues in the CDR3. Deletions cut 2 bases from V and 0 bases from J, with 10 bases between. The chain's CDR3 is CAWSKKGPNYGYTF. DNA for the CDR3: TGTGCCTGGAGTAAGAAGGGGCCTAACTATGGCTACACCTTC.

This clone appeared once. The rearrangement joins TRBV2 to TRBJ2-3, with 11 nucleotides matching TRBD1. The CDR3 contains 15 residues. The germline CDR1 and CDR2 sequences are SNHLY and FYNNEI. The V gene end was trimmed by 6 bases and the J gene end by 8 bases; junction bases not matched to a gene: 10. The CDR3 reads CASSVLGTGGGTQYF. In DNA form, the CDR3 reads TGTGCCAGCAGCGTACTAGGGACAGGGGGTGGTACGCAGTATTTT.

The chain employs TRBV2 and TRBJ1-2; D is ambiguous. This CDR3 is built from 14 residues. The germline V and J ends were trimmed by 7 bases and 4 bases, with 16 bases remaining between them. Germline V gives CDR1 SNHLY, CDR2 FYNNEI. CDR3 sequence: CASTSLNGFYGYTF. DNA for the CDR3: TGTGCCAGCACGTCACTAAACGGCTTCTATGGCTACACCTTC.

This clone appeared once. The chain uses TRBV27 and TRBJ2-1; 9 nucleotides align to TRBD1. The junction had 4 bases not matched to a gene; V was cut back by 5 bases and J by 2 bases. CDR1 is MNHEY and CDR2 is SMNVEV in the germline V gene (reference sequence). The CDR3 covers 15 residues. For the CDR3, the DNA is TGTGCCAGCAGTCCTAACAGGGGGCCCTACAATGAGCAGTTCTTC. It codes for CASSPNRGPYNEQFF.

The J gene is TRBJ2-7, the V gene TRBV4-1, with a weak D call TRBD1 (6 bases). The V end was cut by 2 bases, the J end by 0 bases, with 14 bases between. The CDR3 totals 16 residues. CDR1 and CDR2 (germline): MGHRA, YSYEKL. DNA of the CDR3: TGCGCCAGCAGCCAATCCCCGGACAGTTCCTCCTACGAGCAGTACTTC. This gives the protein CASSQSPDSSSYEQYF.

V gene TRBV7-2 combines with J gene TRBJ2-7, with TRBD1 as a possible D gene (6 bases). Germline V gene sequence: CDR1 SGHTA, CDR2 FQGNSA. This CDR3 contains 14 residues. The ends were cut back, 4 bases at V and 0 bases at J, with 10 bases in the middle. The CDR3 DNA follows: TGTGCCAGCAGCTCAGACAGGTTCTCCTACGAGCAGTACTTC. This translates into CASSSDRFSYEQYF.

This chain uses TRBV2 with TRBJ1-4; 9 nucleotides match TRBD1. The J segment lost 6 bases and the V segment lost 8 bases, leaving 19 bases of the junction unmatched. CDR1 and CDR2 (germline): SNHLY, FYNNEI. The CDR3 is 18 residues long. CDR3 protein: CASPKGGQGSLPYEKLFF. The CDR3 bases are TGTGCCAGCCCCAAGGGGGGACAGGGCTCACTCCCTTATGAAAAACTGTTTTTT. Drawing the rest from reference TRBV2 and TRBJ1-4, the complete variable domain is EPEVTQTPSHQVTQMGQEVILRCVPISNHLYFYWYRQILGQKVEFLVSFYNNEISEKSEIFDDQFSVERPDGSNFTLKIRSTKLEDSAMYFCASPKGGQGSLPYEKLFFGSGTQLSVL.

The chain combines TRBV5-1 with TRBJ2-5; perhaps TRBD1 as D (6 bases). Trimming took off 4 bases at V and 3 bases at J, with 13 bases between the two ends. Germline V CDR1 and CDR2: SGHRS, YFSETQ. The CDR3 totals 14 residues. The CDR3: CASSRRPGEETQYF. Written as DNA, the CDR3 is TGCGCCAGCAGCCGTCGGCCAGGGGAAGAGACCCAGTACTTC.

The rearrangement joins TRBV7-9 to TRBJ1-6; TRBD1 matches 12 bases. Per germline, CDR1 SEHNR and CDR2 FQNEAQ (reference sequence). This CDR3 is 16 amino acids long. Trimming removed 5 bases from V and 6 bases from J; junction bases left unmatched: 5. In nucleotides, the CDR3 is TGTGCCAGCAGCCCGCCGGGACAGGGGGCTAATTCACCCCTCCACTTT. This sequence encodes CASSPPGQGANSPLHF.

J is TRBJ2-5 and V is TRBV19; D not resolved. Trimming cost V 4 bases and J 5 bases, with 11 bases left between them. Looked up from germline, CDR1 is LNHDA and CDR2 is SQIVND (reference sequence). The CDR3 totals 13 residues. The DNA of the CDR3 is TGTGCCAGTAGTACGCTAGGCATGGAGACCCAGTACTTC. Encoded protein: CASSTLGMETQYF.

In its sample, this clone was seen once. The chain combines TRBV5-6 with TRBJ1-1, with TRBD1 as a possible D gene (5 bases). The V gene's germline CDR1 is SGHDT and CDR2 YYEEEE. Trimming shortened V by 4 bases and J by 6 bases, and 13 bases separated the two germline ends. This CDR3 region has 13 residues. As DNA, the CDR3 is TGTGCCAGCAGCCCGGGGAGGGGACCTGAAGCTTTCTTT. It is translated as CASSPGRGPEAFF.